This TCR beta chain comes out of a study of shared clonotypes between healthy human individuals. Study results and caveats: Sequencing depth was expected to influence donor clonotype sharing.

Assay used: immunoSEQ multiplex PCR; TCRdb lists only in-frame clones, some missing. This sample has approximately 320,000 clones, with roughly 91% found just once. On this clone itself: Its antigen is not identified.

Trimming removed 5 bases at V and 9 bases at J, with 17 bases between. This CDR3 contains 14 residues. Germline values: CDR1 MDHEN, CDR2 SYDVKM. Sequenced input: memory CD8+ T cells sorted from blood. The subset: CD45RO+ cells pooled with CCR7-negative TemRA cells. J is TRBJ2-4 and V is TRBV28; weak D call: TRBD2 (7 bases). The source is a man aged 18 to 30 in good health. CDR3 residues: CASSLGGEQGIQYF. CDR3 nucleotides: TGTGCCAGCAGTCTAGGGGGGGAACAGGGCATTCAGTACTTC. The variable domain in full, completed from reference TRBV28 and TRBJ2-4, reads DVKVTQSSRYLVKRTGEKVFLECVQDMDHENMFWYRQDPGLGLRLIYFSYDVKMKEKGDIPEGYSVSREKKERFSLILESASTNQTSMYLCASSLGGEQGIQYFGAGTRLSVL.